This T cell receptor (beta chain) was obtained from a study of shared clonotypes between healthy human individuals. Sorted-subset replicate PCRs used around 200 ng of genomic DNA. This amount corresponded to 33,000 or so T cell genomes. In the original processing: With immunoSEQ giving junction-only sequences and no quality scores, filtering differed. The protocol was immunoSEQ multiplex PCR, while the TCRdb copy is restricted to in-frame clones and leaves out a portion. Clonal size and the V and J genes are those of that table, whereas D and trimming came from the DNA. Altogether 1,500,000 or so clones are present, 98% to 99% being singletons, with the ten largest covering about 0.4%. Points on this clone: Its target is not known.

Whole-study results and caveats: Sample collection involved blood only; tissue repertoires are likely different. Shared clonotypes across all four donors exceeded non-shared ones in generation probability.

Material: naive CD4+ T cells sorted from blood. Subset reported: CD45RA+ positively selected. The sequence was obtained from a man between 25 and 39 years old in good health.

The chain's CDR3 is CASSWVGAGNTIYF. In DNA form, the CDR3 reads TGTGCCAGCAGTTGGGTAGGGGCTGGAAACACCATATATTTT. V is TRBV28 and J is TRBJ1-3; D perhaps matches TRBD1 (5 bases). The CDR3 spans 14 residues. In germline, CDR1 is MDHEN, CDR2 SYDVKM. With 4 bases removed from V and 2 bases from J, the gap between germline ends came to 9 bases.